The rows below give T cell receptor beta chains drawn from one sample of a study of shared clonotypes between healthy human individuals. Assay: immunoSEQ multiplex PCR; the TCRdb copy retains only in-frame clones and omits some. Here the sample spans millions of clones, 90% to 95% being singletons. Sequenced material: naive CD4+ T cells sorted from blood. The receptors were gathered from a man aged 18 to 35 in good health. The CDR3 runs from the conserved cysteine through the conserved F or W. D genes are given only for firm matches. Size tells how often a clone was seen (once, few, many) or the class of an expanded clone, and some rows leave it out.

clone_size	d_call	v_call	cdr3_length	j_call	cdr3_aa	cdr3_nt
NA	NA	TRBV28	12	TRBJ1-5	CASSLTSQPQHF	TGTGCCAGCAGTTTAACGTCTCAGCCCCAGCATTTT
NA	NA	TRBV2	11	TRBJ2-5	CASMLQETQYF	TGTGCCAGCATGCTCCAAGAGACCCAGTACTTC
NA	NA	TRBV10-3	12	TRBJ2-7	CATMTGFDEQYF	TGTGCCACCATGACAGGATTCGACGAGCAGTACTTC
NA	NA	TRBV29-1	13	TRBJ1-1	CSFIRTMNTEAFF	TGCAGCTTCATCCGGACGATGAACACTGAAGCTTTCTTT
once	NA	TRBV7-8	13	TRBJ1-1	CASSSDRLAEAFF	TGTGCCAGCAGCTCAGATCGGCTTGCTGAAGCTTTCTTT
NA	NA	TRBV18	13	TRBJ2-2	CASSDMNTGELFF	TGTGCCAGCTCAGACATGAACACCGGGGAGCTGTTTTTT
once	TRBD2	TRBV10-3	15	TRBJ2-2	CAIASGSGNTGELFF	TGTGCCATCGCTAGCGGGAGCGGTAACACCGGGGAGCTGTTTTTT
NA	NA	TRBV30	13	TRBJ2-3	CAWSGLTADTQYF	TGTGCCTGGAGTGGCCTGACGGCAGATACGCAGTATTTT
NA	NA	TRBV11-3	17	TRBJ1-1	CASSEYWTEGLDTEAFF	TGTGCCAGCAGCGAGTACTGGACAGAGGGGTTGGACACTGAAGCTTTCTTT
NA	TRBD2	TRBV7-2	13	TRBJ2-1	CASSPSGVSEQFF	TGTGCCAGCAGCCCTAGCGGGGTAAGTGAGCAGTTCTTC
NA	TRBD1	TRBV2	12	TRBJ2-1	CASSEAGQLVFF	TGTGCCAGCAGTGAAGCGGGACAGTTGGTGTTCTTC
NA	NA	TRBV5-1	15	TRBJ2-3	CASSLDTGKGDTQYF	TGCGCCAGCAGCTTGGATACAGGGAAGGGGGATACGCAGTATTTT
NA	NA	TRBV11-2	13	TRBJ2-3	CASSLPSTDTQYF	TGTGCCAGCAGCTTACCCAGCACAGATACGCAGTATTTT
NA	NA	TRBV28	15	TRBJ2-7	CASSPPGTTAYEQYF	TGTGCCAGCAGCCCCCCCGGGACGACGGCGTACGAGCAGTACTTC
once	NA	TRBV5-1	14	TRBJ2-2	CASSLTSNTGELFF	TGCGCCAGCAGCTTGACTAGCAACACCGGGGAGCTGTTTTTT
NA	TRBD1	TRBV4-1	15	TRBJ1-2	CASSEERRGRYGYTF	TGCGCCAGCAGCGAAGAACGCAGGGGGCGGTATGGCTACACCTTC
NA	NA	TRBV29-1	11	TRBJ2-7	CSVNRAYEQYF	TGCAGCGTTAACAGAGCCTACGAGCAGTACTTC
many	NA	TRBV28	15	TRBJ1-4	CASSLDTATNEKLFF	TGTGCCAGCAGTCTTGACACTGCAACTAATGAAAAACTGTTTTTT
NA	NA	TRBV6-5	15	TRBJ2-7	CASSPGTLSSYEQYF	TGTGCCAGCAGTCCCGGGACTCTAAGCTCCTACGAGCAGTACTTC
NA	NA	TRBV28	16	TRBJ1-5	CASRRYRDVGNQPQHF	TGTGCCAGCAGACGTTACAGGGATGTGGGCAATCAGCCCCAGCATTTT
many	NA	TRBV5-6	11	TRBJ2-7	CASLNAYEQYF	TGTGCCAGCTTGAACGCCTACGAGCAGTACTTC
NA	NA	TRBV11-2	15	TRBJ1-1	CASSLNGVGATEAFF	TGTGCCAGCAGCTTAAATGGGGTTGGGGCCACTGAAGCTTTCTTT
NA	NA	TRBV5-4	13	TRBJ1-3	CASSPVGGNTIYF	TGTGCCAGCAGTCCAGTAGGGGGAAACACCATATATTTT
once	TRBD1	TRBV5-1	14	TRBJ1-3	CASSFGTGINTIYF	TGCGCCAGCAGCTTTGGGACAGGGATCAACACCATATATTTT
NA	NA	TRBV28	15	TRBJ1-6	CASSPRGRYNSPLHF	TGTGCCAGCAGTCCCCGGGGCAGATATAATTCACCCCTCCACTTT
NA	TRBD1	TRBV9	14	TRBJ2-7	CASSYRTGGDEQYF	TGTGCCAGCAGCTATCGGACAGGGGGCGACGAGCAGTACTTC
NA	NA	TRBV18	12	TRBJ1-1	CASSPGVTEAFF	TGTGCCAGCTCACCAGGAGTCACTGAAGCTTTCTTT
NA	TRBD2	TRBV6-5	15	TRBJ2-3	CASSSGGVLADTQYF	TGTGCCAGCAGCTCCGGGGGGGTTTTAGCAGATACGCAGTATTTT
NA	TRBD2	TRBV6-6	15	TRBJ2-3	CASNLQRGSTDTQYF	TGTGCCAGCAACCTCCAGCGGGGGAGCACAGATACGCAGTATTTT
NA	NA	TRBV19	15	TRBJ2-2	CASRHNRVSTGELFF	TGTGCCAGTAGACACAACCGGGTCTCCACCGGGGAGCTGTTTTTT
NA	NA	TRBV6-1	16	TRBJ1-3	CASSGSGKSSGNTIYF	TGTGCCAGCAGTGGATCAGGGAAGAGCTCTGGAAACACCATATATTTT
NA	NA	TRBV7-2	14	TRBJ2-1	CASSLDRWLAEQFF	TGTGCCAGCAGCTTAGATCGGTGGCTAGCGGAGCAGTTCTTC
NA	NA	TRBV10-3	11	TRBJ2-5	CAIGDQETQYF	TGTGCCATCGGGGACCAAGAGACCCAGTACTTC
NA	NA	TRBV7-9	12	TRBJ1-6	CASSVTNSPLHF	TGTGCCAGCAGCGTCACTAATTCACCCCTCCACTTT
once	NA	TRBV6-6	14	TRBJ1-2	CASSPTRALSGYTF	TGTGCCAGCAGTCCAACGCGGGCACTGAGCGGCTACACCTTC
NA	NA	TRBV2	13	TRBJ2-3	CASSVDTTDTQYF	TGTGCCAGCAGTGTGGACACGACAGATACGCAGTATTTT
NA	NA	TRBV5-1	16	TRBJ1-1	CASSSQPTGSGTEAFF	TGCGCCAGCAGCTCCCAACCAACGGGGTCAGGCACTGAAGCTTTCTTT
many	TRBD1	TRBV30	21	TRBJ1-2	CAWSVHRTWGTGDYANYGYTF	TGTGCCTGGAGTGTCCATCGGACGTGGGGGACAGGCGACTACGCTAACTATGGCTACACCTTC
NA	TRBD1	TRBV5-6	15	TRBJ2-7	CASSLDRGVFYEQYF	TGTGCCAGCAGCTTGGACAGGGGAGTATTCTACGAGCAGTACTTC
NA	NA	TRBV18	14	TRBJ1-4	CASSRGEVGEKLFF	TGTGCCAGCTCACGAGGGGAGGTTGGTGAAAAACTGTTTTTT
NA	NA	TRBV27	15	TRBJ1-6	CASSPSGGYNSPLHF	TGTGCCAGCAGTCCTTCGGGCGGCTATAATTCACCCCTCCACTTT
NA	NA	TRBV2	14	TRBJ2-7	CASAQETTGYEQYF	TGTGCCAGCGCCCAGGAAACTACAGGGTACGAGCAGTACTTC
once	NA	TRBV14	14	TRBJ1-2	CASSQEPRVVGYTF	TGTGCCAGCAGCCAAGAACCCAGGGTTGTTGGCTACACCTTC
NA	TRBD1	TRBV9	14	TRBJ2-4	CASSGRDRGYIQYF	TGTGCCAGCAGCGGCCGGGACAGGGGATACATTCAGTACTTC